The rows below give T cell receptor beta chains drawn from one sample of a study of blood T cell repertoires in COVID-19. The protocol was immunoSEQ multiplex PCR, while the TCRdb copy is restricted to in-frame clones and leaves out a portion. Of approximately 120,000 clones listed, roughly 90% are singletons. Sequenced input: peripheral blood. All receptors derive from a man between 45 and 60 years old with acute or convalescent COVID-19. CDR3s include the opening cysteine and the closing phenylalanine or tryptophan. The D gene is left open where the match is weak. Clone sizes are given selectively: once, few, many, or a class where the clone is expanded.

V gene	D gene	CDR3 length	clone size	J gene	CDR3 DNA	CDR3 protein
TRBV7-6	TRBD2	16	-	TRBJ2-7	TGTGCCAGCAGCTCGTGGACTAGCGGTCTCTCCTACGAGCAGTACTTC	CASSSWTSGLSYEQYF
TRBV25-1	-	10	-	TRBJ1-2	TGTGCCAGGTCCAGGCATGGCTACACCTTC	CARSRHGYTF
TRBV27	-	15	-	TRBJ1-4	TGTGCCAGCAGTTTATGGGGGGGAACTAATGAAAAACTGTTTTTT	CASSLWGGTNEKLFF
TRBV12-3/TRBV12-4	-	11	-	TRBJ2-7	TGTGCCAGCAGTCCGTACTACGAGCAGTACTTC	CASSPYYEQYF
TRBV6-6	TRBD1	14	-	TRBJ2-2	TGTGCCATCCAAGGACAGGGTCGCACCGGGGAGCTGTTTTTT	CAIQGQGRTGELFF
TRBV2	TRBD2	14	-	TRBJ2-2	TGTGCCAGCAGGGGCGGGAGCGACACCGGGGAGCTGTTTTTT	CASRGGSDTGELFF
TRBV10-2	TRBD2	16	few	TRBJ2-7	TGCGCCAGCAGTGTCGTAGCGGGAGGGATTGGAGACGAGCAGTACTTC	CASSVVAGGIGDEQYF
TRBV19	-	12	-	TRBJ1-5	TGTGCCAGTAGTATATTTAGCCAGCCCCAGCATTTT	CASSIFSQPQHF
TRBV12-3/TRBV12-4	TRBD1	13	-	TRBJ1-2	TGTGCCAGCAGTTGGGACAGGCGAGACGGCTACACCTTC	CASSWDRRDGYTF
TRBV10-2	-	16	-	TRBJ1-3	TGCGCCAGCAGTGAGTCGAAGGACTACGCTGGAAACACCATATATTTT	CASSESKDYAGNTIYF
TRBV5-1	TRBD2	15	few	TRBJ2-3	TGCGCCAGCAGCGGGGAGGGCCCTAGCACAGATACGCAGTATTTT	CASSGEGPSTDTQYF
TRBV7-2	-	15	-	TRBJ1-5	TGTGCCAGCAGCTATCACAGTAATAGCAATCAGCCCCAGCATTTT	CASSYHSNSNQPQHF
TRBV6-6	-	16	-	TRBJ2-7	TGTGCCAGCAGTTACTCGACAACAGGGAGCTCCTACGAGCAGTACTTC	CASSYSTTGSSYEQYF
TRBV5-8	-	14	once	TRBJ1-2	TGTGCCAGCAGCTTGTTGGGCAGGGATTCTGGCTACACCTTC	CASSLLGRDSGYTF
TRBV24-1	TRBD2	18	-	TRBJ2-1	TGTGCCACCAGTGATTTGCCCGGACTAGCGGGAGGGATCAATGAGCAGTTCTTC	CATSDLPGLAGGINEQFF
TRBV7-4	-	15	-	TRBJ2-1	TGTGCCAGCAGCTTAGATAGCGGAGGCTACAATGAGCAGTTCTTC	CASSLDSGGYNEQFF
TRBV9	TRBD2	17	-	TRBJ2-5	TGTGCCAGCAGCGTGGGGCGGGGACTAGCGGACCAAGAGACCCAGTACTTC	CASSVGRGLADQETQYF
TRBV4-1	-	17	few	TRBJ2-4	TGCGCCAGCAGCCAAGTGGTAACAGGGCTAGCCAAAAACATTCAGTACTTC	CASSQVVTGLAKNIQYF
TRBV7-8	-	15	-	TRBJ1-5	TGTGCCAGCAGCTTAGCCCCGGCAGGGTATCAGCCCCAGCATTTT	CASSLAPAGYQPQHF
TRBV7-2	TRBD2	17	-	TRBJ2-3	TGTGCCAGCAGCTTACTCTCTAGCGGGGTGGGGACAGATACGCAGTATTTT	CASSLLSSGVGTDTQYF
TRBV11-3	-	14	few	TRBJ2-5	TGTGCCAGCAGCTTAGGTGGCTACCAAGAGACCCAGTACTTC	CASSLGGYQETQYF
TRBV4-1	-	14	-	TRBJ2-4	TGCGCCAGCAGCCAACCGGGGGAGAAAGACATTCAGTACTTC	CASSQPGEKDIQYF
TRBV20-1	TRBD2	15	-	TRBJ2-1	TGCAGTGCTAGTCAACTAGCGGGAGTAGGTGGAGAGCAGTTCTTC	CSASQLAGVGGEQFF
TRBV6-5	TRBD1	15	-	TRBJ1-5	TGTGCCAGCAGTTACGGACAGGGGAGCGATCAGCCCCAGCATTTT	CASSYGQGSDQPQHF
TRBV10-3	-	14	-	TRBJ1-6	TGTGCCATCAGTTTAGACAGATATAATTCACCCCTCCACTTT	CAISLDRYNSPLHF
TRBV4-2	-	15	-	TRBJ2-2	TGTGCCAGCAGCCAGGGCAGGGATAACACCGGGGAGCTGTTTTTT	CASSQGRDNTGELFF
TRBV18	-	14	-	TRBJ2-7	TGTGCCAGCTCACCAGACAGAGTAGCCTACGAGCAGTACTTC	CASSPDRVAYEQYF
TRBV6-6	-	14	few	TRBJ1-2	TGTGCCAGCAGCCCGGCTGGCAGGAACTATGGCTACACCTTC	CASSPAGRNYGYTF
TRBV4-2	TRBD2	15	-	TRBJ2-7	TGTGCCAGCAGCCAAGAGGGACTAGGTGCTGGCGAGCAGTACTTC	CASSQEGLGAGEQYF
TRBV18	TRBD1	16	-	TRBJ1-1	TGTGCCAGCTCGCAAAATACAGGGGGACTGAACACTGAAGCTTTCTTT	CASSQNTGGLNTEAFF
TRBV18	-	16	-	TRBJ2-2	TGTGCCAGCTCACCCCAGGCCGGATCCAACACCGGGGAGCTGTTTTTT	CASSPQAGSNTGELFF
TRBV6-4	TRBD1	15	-	TRBJ1-1	TGTGCCAGCAGGAGGGACAGGAAAAGCTACACTGAAGCTTTCTTT	CASRRDRKSYTEAFF
TRBV7-9	-	14	-	TRBJ1-4	TGTGCCAGCAGCCACCAGGGTGTGAGTGAAAAACTGTTTTTT	CASSHQGVSEKLFF
TRBV9	-	15	-	TRBJ2-7	TGTGCCAGCAGCGACGGGATCTACGAATCCTACGAGCAGTACTTC	CASSDGIYESYEQYF
TRBV18	-	13	-	TRBJ1-1	TGTGCCAGCTCACCATCCAGGGACACTGAAGCTTTCTTT	CASSPSRDTEAFF
TRBV28	TRBD1	14	-	TRBJ2-1	TGTGCCAGCAGTCCTCCCCAAATCGACAGGGTTAAGGTCTTC	CASSPPQIDRVKVF
TRBV6-5	TRBD1	16	-	TRBJ2-1	TGTGCCAGCAGTTACCCCCGGACAGGGGCCTACAATGAGCAGTTCTTC	CASSYPRTGAYNEQFF
TRBV19	-	14	-	TRBJ2-7	TGTGCCAGTAGGGAGCGGGCCGGCTCCTACGAGCAGTACTTC	CASRERAGSYEQYF
TRBV27	-	17	few	TRBJ1-2	TGTGCCAGCAGTTTAATGGTCTGGGGGCTCTTGGACTATGGCTACACCTTC	CASSLMVWGLLDYGYTF
TRBV2	TRBD2	14	once	TRBJ2-3	TGTGCCAGCAGTTGGCTAGCGGACACAGATACGCAGTATTTT	CASSWLADTDTQYF
TRBV6-2/TRBV6-3	TRBD1	13	-	TRBJ1-2	TGTGCCAGCAGTTTGACAGGGAACTATGGCTACACCTTC	CASSLTGNYGYTF